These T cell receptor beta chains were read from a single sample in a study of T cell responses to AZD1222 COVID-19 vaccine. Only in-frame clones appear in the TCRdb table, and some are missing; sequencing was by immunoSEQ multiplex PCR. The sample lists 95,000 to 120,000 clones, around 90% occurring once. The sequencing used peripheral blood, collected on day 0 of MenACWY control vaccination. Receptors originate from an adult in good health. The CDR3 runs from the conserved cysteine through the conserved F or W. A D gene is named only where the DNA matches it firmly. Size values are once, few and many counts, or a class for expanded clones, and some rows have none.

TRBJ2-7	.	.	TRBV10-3	TGTGCCATCAGTGAGTCCCCCAGCCCTCCCACGCGGACAGAATCTTACGAGCAGTACTTC	CAISESPSPPTRTESYEQYF
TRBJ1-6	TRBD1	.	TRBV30	TGTGCCTGGAGCCTAGACAGGGGATCCTATAATTCACCCCTCCACTTT	CAWSLDRGSYNSPLHF
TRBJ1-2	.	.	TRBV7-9	TGTGCCAGCAGCTTAGCCGGATGGAACTATGGCTACACCTTC	CASSLAGWNYGYTF
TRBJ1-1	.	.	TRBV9	TGTGCCAGCAGCGTAACGGACGGGAACACTGAAGCTTTCTTT	CASSVTDGNTEAFF
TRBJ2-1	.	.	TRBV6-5	TGTGCCAGCTCTTTGGATAGCTCCTACAATGAGCAGTTCTTC	CASSLDSSYNEQFF
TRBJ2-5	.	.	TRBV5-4	TGTGCCAGCAGCTTGCGGGGGTCTCAAGAGACCCAGTACTTC	CASSLRGSQETQYF
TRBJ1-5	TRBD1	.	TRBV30	TGTGCCTGGGGGACAGGTTTAGGTCAGCCCCAGCATTTT	CAWGTGLGQPQHF
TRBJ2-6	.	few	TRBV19	TGTGCCAGTAGTATAGGCATATCTGGGGCCAACGTCCTGACTTTC	CASSIGISGANVLTF
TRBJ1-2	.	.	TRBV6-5	TGTGCCAGCAGTTACTCAGGGCGGTATGGCTACACCTTC	CASSYSGRYGYTF
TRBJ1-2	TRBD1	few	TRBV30	TGTGCCTGGAGTGTACACCTGACAGGGGCCTATGGCTACACCTTC	CAWSVHLTGAYGYTF
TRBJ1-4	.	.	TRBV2	TGTGCCAGCAGTGAAGTTAGGGCAACTAATGAAAAACTGTTTTTT	CASSEVRATNEKLFF
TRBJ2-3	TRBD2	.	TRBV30	TGTGCCTGGAGTGTATTCCTAGCGGGGGGAACAGATACGCAGTATTTT	CAWSVFLAGGTDTQYF
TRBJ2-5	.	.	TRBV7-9	TGTGCCAGCAAGTCGACAGCGACGCAAGAGACCCAGTACTTC	CASKSTATQETQYF
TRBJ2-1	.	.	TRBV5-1	TGCGCCAGCAGTACGGGGGCCAGAGGGAATGAGCAGTTCTTC	CASSTGARGNEQFF
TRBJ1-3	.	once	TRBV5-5	TGTGCCAGCAGCTTCCAGGGAAACACCATATATTTT	CASSFQGNTIYF
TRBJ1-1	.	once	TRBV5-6	TGTGCCAGCAGCCCGGCAAGAGGGAATGAAGCTTTCTTT	CASSPARGNEAFF
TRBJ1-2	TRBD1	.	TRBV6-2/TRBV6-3	TGTGCCAGCAGCTCGACAGGGGTGGGGTATGGCTACACCTTC	CASSSTGVGYGYTF
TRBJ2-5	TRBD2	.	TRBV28	TGTGCCAGCAGTTATTCTAGCGGGCAAGAGACCCAGTACTTC	CASSYSSGQETQYF
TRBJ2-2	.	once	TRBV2	TGTGCCAGCGAAACGAACACCGGGGAGCTGTTTTTT	CASETNTGELFF
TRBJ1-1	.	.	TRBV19	TGTGCCAGTAGTATCATGGGGGTCCTCACACTTACTGAAGCTTTCTTT	CASSIMGVLTLTEAFF
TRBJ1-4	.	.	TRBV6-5	TGTGCCAGCAGTTACTCAGTAGGGGGAAATGAAAAACTGTTTTTT	CASSYSVGGNEKLFF
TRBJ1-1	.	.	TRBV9	TGTGCCAGCGAACTGGGGGTAGGGAACACTGAAGCTTTCTTT	CASELGVGNTEAFF
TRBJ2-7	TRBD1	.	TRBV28	TGTGCCAGCAGTTTAAGTGACAGGGTGTACGAGCAGTACTTC	CASSLSDRVYEQYF
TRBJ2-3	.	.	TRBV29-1	TGCAGCGTTGTAGCCGGAGGCACAGATACGCAGTATTTT	CSVVAGGTDTQYF
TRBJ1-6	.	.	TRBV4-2	TGTGCCAGCAGCACTACGGTGGGAAGAGGAGACTATAATTCACCCCTCCACTTT	CASSTTVGRGDYNSPLHF
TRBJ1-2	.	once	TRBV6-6	TGTGCCAGTATTAACAGGGAGAGGGGAGTCTATGGCTACACCTTC	CASINRERGVYGYTF